This T cell receptor beta chain was sequenced for a study of blood T cell repertoires in COVID-19 (dated by TCRdb to about 2020). About the study as a whole: Samples covering the acute and convalescent phases of COVID-19 were provided by collaborators in the United States, Italy and Spain. The material from the prospective study consisted of cDNA or gDNA derived from T cells, B-cell-depleted T cells, or PBMCs. Deeply sampled blood TCRbeta repertoires from subjects exposed to, actively infected with, or recovered from COVID-19 were included in the dataset. The repertoires were released in a freely available public database meant as a resource for research on the immune response to SARS-CoV-2. Samples were obtained from the ongoing ImmuneRACE study (first 160 participants) and from about 1,300 subjects provided by 6 global collaborators. The sample metadata nearly always contained a de-identified subject ID, COVID-19 status, age in years and sex. Where available, HLA class I and class II types were taken from metadata supplied by the sample provider and were not determined by assay-based typing. General conclusions and limits of the study: How much clinical and demographic metadata was included differed by source and by participant, and the metadata was provided uncurated.

As to this clone: Its antigen remains undetermined. Qualities for individual bases were not recorded, and no much larger clone is one base off.

TCRbeta CDR3 regions were amplified from genomic DNA by means of the immunoSEQ Assay, a bias-controlled multiplex PCR. The source study handled its data this way. Nucleated cell counts per sample were estimated from amplification of reference gene primers within the assay. To quantify the absolute abundance of each unique TCRbeta CDR3 rearrangement, sequence reads were collapsed and filtered. For each sample, productive Simpson clonality was calculated as the square root of Simpson's diversity index over productive rearrangements. In its TCRdb copy, this immuneACCESS table keeps in-frame sequences only and misses some clones. Where compared with another copy, unresolved V genes explain less than half of these, and the others have no known cause. V and J calls and clone size come straight from that table; D and trimming were deduced from the DNA. This sample has about 120,000 clones in its table, and just under 90% of those were observed once. The ten most abundant clones make up more than 2% of the sample.

The collaborating institutions used their own protocols to collect whole blood in K2EDTA tubes. For TCRbeta analysis, collaborators shipped samples in one of three forms: frozen whole blood, isolated PBMCs, or DNA extracted from either of those sample types. Trimming takes 4 bases off V and 5 bases off J; junction bases not matched to a gene: 3. CDR1 and CDR2 are drawn from the germline V gene (reference sequence): SGHNT, YYREEE. The cysteine opens and the phenylalanine closes a CDR3 of 15 amino acids. The entry retains the CDR3 DNA only, 45 bases that are in frame from base 1. This receptor was identified in a woman aged 45 to 65 with acute or convalescent COVID-19. The rearrangement combines TRBV5-4 with TRBJ1-4; 12 bases in the middle match TRBD1. Sample: peripheral blood. The DNA sequence is TGTGCCAGCAGCCTGGGACAGGGGGCAAATGAAAAACTGTTTTTT. It translates to CASSLGQGANEKLFF.